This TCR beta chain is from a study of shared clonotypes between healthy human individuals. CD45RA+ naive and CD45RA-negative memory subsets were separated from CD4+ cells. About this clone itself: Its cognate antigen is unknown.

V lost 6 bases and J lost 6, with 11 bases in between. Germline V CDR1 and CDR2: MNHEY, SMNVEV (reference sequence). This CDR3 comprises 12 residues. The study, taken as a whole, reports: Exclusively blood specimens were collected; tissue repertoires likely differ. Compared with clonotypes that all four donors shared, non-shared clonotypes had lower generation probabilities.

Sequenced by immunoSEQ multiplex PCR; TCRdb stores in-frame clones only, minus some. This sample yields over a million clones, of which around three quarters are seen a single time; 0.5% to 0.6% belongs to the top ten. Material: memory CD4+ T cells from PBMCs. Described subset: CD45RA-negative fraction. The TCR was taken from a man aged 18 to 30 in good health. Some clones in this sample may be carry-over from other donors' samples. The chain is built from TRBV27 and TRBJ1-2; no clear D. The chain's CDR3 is CASSRRSDGYTF. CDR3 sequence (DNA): TGTGCCAGCAGCAGGAGGAGCGATGGCTACACCTTC.